This T cell receptor beta chain was sequenced for a study of long-term antiretroviral therapy in people with HIV. Version v3.0 of the immunoSEQ assay ran at survey level. The repertoire was sequenced with immunoSEQ multiplex PCR; TCRdb's copy has only in-frame clones and lacks some. The repertoire includes 20,000 to 25,000 clones, about 85% of them detected once, and 9% to 15% sits in the top ten. The trim removed 2 bases at V and 1 base at J, leaving 18 bases unmatched. This CDR3 comprises 20 residues. CDR1 is MGHRA and CDR2 is YSYEKL in the germline V gene. This TCR was recovered from a man between 35 and 55 years old with HIV. Sequences were derived from unsorted PBMCs, sampled 1.6 years after starting antiretroviral therapy. The chain has TRBV4-1 and TRBJ2-7; 9 bases are shared with TRBD1. CDR3 region: CASSQSDQQRSGQGSYEQYF. DNA of the CDR3: TGCGCCAGCAGCCAATCCGACCAACAGCGTTCCGGACAGGGGTCCTACGAGCAGTACTTC.